Each of the 15 T cell receptor beta chains below was sequenced from the same sample in a study of neurological immune-mediated disorders. TCRdb redid the calling of the 5' RACE reads with MiXCR, one entry per CDR3 protein. Of roughly 90,000 distinct CDR3 sequences in the sample, roughly 3.3% were seen once. Sequenced: PBMCs. The receptors come from a woman between 50 and 59 years old with multiple sclerosis.

This clonotype was recorded a few times. The chain recombines TRBV6-2 or TRBV6-3 with TRBJ2-3; D is unresolved. The J call may not be correct, given that the DNA end is closer to TRBJ1-5. This CDR3 contains 15 residues. The germline CDR1 and CDR2 sequences are MNHEY and SVGEGT. The CDR3 DNA reads TGTGCCAGCAGCTACGATCATTTTAGACTAAATACGCAGCATTTT. It codes for CASSYDHFRLNTQHF.

Many counts were recorded for this clonotype. J is TRBJ2-1 and V is TRBV20-1, with 15 bases identical to TRBD2. J was trimmed by 9 bases and V by 1 base; bases with no gene match: 7. The CDR3 contains 16 residues. Germline CDR1 DFQATT, CDR2 SNEGSKA (reference sequence). The CDR3: CSARAGLAGGYGEQFF. The DNA for the CDR3 is TGCAGTGCTAGAGCCGGACTAGCGGGGGGGTACGGTGAGCAGTTCTTC.

This clonotype appeared many times. The V and J genes are TRBV4-3 and TRBJ2-1, with 9 bases that match TRBD2. The germline V gene encodes CDR1 LGHNA and CDR2 YSLEER. The CDR3 covers 16 residues. Germline trimming cut 0 bases from V and 13 bases from J; bases unmatched to any gene: 13. The CDR3 DNA reads as TGCGCCAGCAGCCAAGATCTTCCAGCGGGGGGCCATAACCAGTTCTTC. It specifies CASSQDLPAGGHNQFF.

The table lists this clonotype with many counts. The CDR3 loop reads CASSPRGLSYNEQFF. DNA for the CDR3: TGTGCCAGCAGCCCCCGGGGGCTCTCCTACAATGAGCAGTTCTTC. The chain is built from TRBV7-9 and TRBJ2-1; the D call may be TRBD1 or TRBD2 (6 bases each). The CDR3 totals 15 residues. Germline V gene sequence: CDR1 SEHNR, CDR2 FQNEAQ (reference sequence). The V end was cut by 5 bases, the J end by 0 bases, with 11 bases between. The full variable domain, with the rest looked up from reference TRBV7-9 and TRBJ2-1, is DTGVSQNPRHKITKRGQNVTFRCDPISEHNRLYWYRQTLGQGPEFLTYFQNEAQLEKSRLLSDRFSAERPKGSFSTLEIQRTEQGDSAMYLCASSPRGLSYNEQFFGPGTRLTVL.

This clonotype appeared many times. The genes are TRBV18 and TRBJ1-5; TRBD1 might be the D (5 bases). V lost 2 bases and J 0 bases, leaving 8 bases between the germline ends. This CDR3 region has 15 residues. Germline CDR1 and CDR2: KGHSH and LQKENI. In DNA, the CDR3 is TGTGCCAGCTCACCAGGGGACGCTAGCAATCAGCCCCAGCATTTT. Its translation is CASSPGDASNQPQHF.

This clonotype was found many times. The CDR3 spells CASSYWDAPYEQYF. The CDR3 region has the DNA TGTGCCAGCAGTTACTGGGACGCGCCCTACGAGCAGTACTTC. The chain couples TRBV6-5 to TRBJ2-7; either TRBD1 or TRBD2 may fit D (5 bases each). The germline CDR1 and CDR2 sequences are MNHEY and SVGAGI. The CDR3 is made up of 14 amino acids. Trimming took 1 base from V and 2 from J, leaving 9 bases between them.

This clonotype was observed at least ten times. The chain is built from TRBV6-6 and TRBJ1-2; maybe TRBD1 (6 bases). CDR1 is MNHNY, CDR2 SVGAGI, per germline (reference sequence). The CDR3 loop spans 14 amino acids. Trimming left V 4 bases short and J 2 bases short, with 11 bases between. The DNA for the CDR3 is TGTGCCAGCAGTTTGGTAGGGGGGAACTATGGCTACACCTTC. It specifies CASSLVGGNYGYTF.

This clonotype was observed many times. The genes are TRBV5-1 and TRBJ2-7; D possibly corresponds to TRBD2 (5 bases). The germline gives CDR1 SGHRS, CDR2 YFSETQ. The V and J ends lost 4 bases and 5 bases respectively, with 22 bases between them. The CDR3 has 16 residues. The CDR3 DNA reads TGCGCCAGCAGCCCCTACCCCAGAGGGCAGGCCCACGAGCAGTACTTC. It encodes CASSPYPRGQAHEQYF.

This clonotype was counted at least ten times. The gene calls are TRBV5-1 and TRBJ2-1; D possibly corresponds to TRBD1 (6 bases). CDR1 and CDR2 from the germline V gene are SGHRS and YFSETQ. This CDR3 region has 15 residues. V was trimmed by 5 bases and J by 9 bases, leaving 21 bases between them. CDR3 residues: CASRITGIGAGEQFF. In DNA form, the CDR3 reads TGCGCCAGCAGAATCACAGGGATAGGGGCCGGTGAGCAGTTCTTC.

This clonotype appeared many times. The chain links TRBV6-5 to TRBJ2-5; D unresolved. The CDR3 has 13 amino acids. Trimming shortened V by 1 base and J by 4 bases, and 7 bases separated the two germline ends. Germline CDR1 reads MNHEY; CDR2 reads SVGAGI. In DNA, the CDR3 is TGTGCCAGCAGTTACTGGGTTGGAGAGACCCAGTACTTC. This gives the protein CASSYWVGETQYF.

This clonotype has at least ten counts. The genes are TRBV25-1 and TRBJ2-3; D may be TRBD1 or TRBD2 (6 bases each). The V end was cut by 1 base, the J end by 10 bases, with 15 bases between. In germline, CDR1 is MGHDK, CDR2 SYGVNS. There are 14 residues in the CDR3. Here the CDR3 DNA reads TGTGCCAGCAGTGAATTTGTGACGGGGGCATCGCAGTATTTT. This codes for CASSEFVTGASQYF.

The sample holds many counts of this clonotype. The genes are TRBV25-1 and TRBJ1-5, with D perhaps TRBD1 (5 bases). V dropped 6 bases and J dropped 3 bases, with 12 bases sitting between them. The length of the CDR3 is 14 residues. Germline CDR1 and CDR2: MGHDK and SYGVNS. CDR3 nucleotides: TGTGCCAGCAGCGGCGGGGGTGACAATCAGCCCCAGCATTTT. Translation gives CASSGGGDNQPQHF.

Many counts were recorded for this clonotype. The chain joins TRBV20-1 to TRBJ2-7; D is unresolved. CDR1 is DFQATT and CDR2 is SNEGSKA in the germline V gene (reference sequence). The CDR3 runs 13 residues. V was clipped by 3 bases and J by 0 bases, with 9 bases between them. CDR3 sequence reads: CSASPVLSYEQYF. The DNA of the CDR3 is TGCAGTGCTAGTCCCGTTCTCTCCTACGAGCAGTACTTC.

This clonotype was seen repeatedly, ten times or more. The chain uses TRBV2 and TRBJ2-3; 7 bases line up with TRBD2. Germline V gene data show CDR1 as SNHLY and CDR2 as FYNNEI. V was clipped by 7 bases and J by 2 bases; unmatched bases: 9. The CDR3 runs to 15 residues. Here the CDR3 DNA reads TGTGCCAGCACCACGGCGGGGGTCTCCACAGATACGCAGTATTTT. As protein: CASTTAGVSTDTQYF.

At least ten counts were recorded for this clonotype. The chain combines TRBV20-1 with TRBJ2-7; D may match TRBD1 or TRBD2 (5 bases each). V was trimmed by 0 bases and J by 7 bases, leaving 28 bases between them. Germline CDR1 is DFQATT and CDR2 is SNEGSKA (reference sequence). This CDR3 is 18 amino acids long. CDR3 in amino acids: CSARDSWGVRDVTREQYF. CDR3 nucleotide sequence: TGCAGTGCTAGAGATTCATGGGGTGTTCGGGACGTCACGCGGGAGCAGTACTTC.